Each of the 10 T cell receptor beta chains below was sequenced from the same sample in a study of T cell responses to AZD1222 COVID-19 vaccine. Assay: immunoSEQ multiplex PCR; the TCRdb copy retains only in-frame clones and omits some. Of tens of thousands of clones in the sample, around nine tenths were seen once. Sequences were derived from peripheral blood, sampled on day 0 of AZD1222 vaccination. Receptors originate from an adult in good health.

J is TRBJ1-2 and V is TRBV18, with D perhaps matching TRBD1 (6 bases). The CDR3 has 14 residues. From germline, CDR1 is KGHSH and CDR2 LQKENI. V gave up 8 bases and J gave up 2 bases, with 15 bases separating them. The CDR3: CASTPGDRNYGYTF. The CDR3 DNA reads TGTGCCAGCACCCCCGGAGACAGGAACTATGGCTACACCTTC.

The rearrangement joins TRBV6-1 to TRBJ1-2; D might be TRBD1 (5 bases). CDR3 size: 15 residues. Germline assignment: CDR1 MNHNS and CDR2 SASEGT. Trimming pared 3 bases from V and 1 base from J, leaving 12 bases between. CDR3 amino acids: CASSDGGGVNYGYTF. Written as DNA, the CDR3 is TGTGCCAGCAGTGACGGTGGAGGGGTTAACTATGGCTACACCTTC.

This clone appeared once. This chain joins TRBV3-1 (or the pseudogene TRBV3-2) and TRBJ1-5, with D perhaps matching TRBD1 (5 bases). CDR1 and CDR2 from the germline V gene are LGHDT and YNNKEL (reference sequence). Between the trimmed V and J ends, which lost 3 bases and 0 bases, there was a span of 15 bases. The CDR3 has 17 residues. The CDR3 loop is CASSQGRVGDSNQPQHF. The CDR3 DNA reads TGTGCCAGCAGCCAGGGCAGGGTGGGGGATAGCAATCAGCCCCAGCATTTT.

The V gene is TRBV28, the J gene TRBJ2-6; the match to TRBD1 covers 7 bases. This CDR3 has 19 residues. CDR1 and CDR2 (germline): MDHEN, SYDVKM. The J segment lost 0 bases and the V segment lost 4 bases, leaving 12 bases of the junction unmatched. CDR3 amino acids: CASSSQWDSRDSGANVLTF. CDR3 coding DNA: TGTGCCAGCAGTTCTCAGTGGGACAGTCGAGACTCTGGGGCCAACGTCCTGACTTTC. Full variable domain (missing parts from reference TRBV28 and TRBJ2-6): DVKVTQSSRYLVKRTGEKVFLECVQDMDHENMFWYRQDPGLGLRLIYFSYDVKMKEKGDIPEGYSVSREKKERFSLILESASTNQTSMYLCASSSQWDSRDSGANVLTFGAGSRLTVL.

In nucleotides, the CDR3 is TGTGCCAGTAGAGCCGGGACAGCGAATCAGCCCCAGCATTTT. This encodes CASRAGTANQPQHF. V is TRBV19 and J is TRBJ1-5; 7 nucleotides line up with TRBD1. The CDR3 extends over 14 amino acids. The ends lost 6 bases at V and 4 bases at J; junction bases unmatched: 6. The V gene's germline CDR1 is LNHDA and CDR2 SQIVND (reference sequence). Full variable domain (rest looked up from reference TRBV19 and TRBJ1-5): DGGITQSPKYLFRKEGQNVTLSCEQNLNHDAMYWYRQDPGQGLRLIYYSQIVNDFQKGDIAEGYSVSREKKESFPLTVTSAQKNPTAFYLCASRAGTANQPQHFGDGTRLSIL.

The chain combines TRBV5-6 with TRBJ1-2, with no clear D. Germline V CDR1 and CDR2: SGHDT, YYEEEE. The CDR3 spans 15 residues. Trimming pared 1 base from V and 4 bases from J, leaving 14 bases between. The CDR3 here is CASSLRGGFAYGYTF. DNA of the CDR3: TGTGCCAGCAGCTTGAGAGGCGGTTTTGCCTATGGCTACACCTTC.

This clone came up a few times. The chain is built from TRBV15 and TRBJ1-3, with D perhaps matching TRBD1 (5 bases). The CDR3 runs 15 residues. Germline CDR1 and CDR2: LNHNV and YYDKDF (reference sequence). V was pared by 2 bases and J by 1 base, with 9 bases between. The CDR3 loop reads CATSRSRVSGNTIYF. CDR3 sequence (DNA): TGTGCCACCAGCAGATCCAGGGTATCTGGAAACACCATATATTTT.

This chain joins TRBV19 and TRBJ2-6, with a possible D match to TRBD1 (6 bases). Germline assignment: CDR1 LNHDA and CDR2 SQIVND (reference sequence). This CDR3 comprises 16 residues. V shed 5 bases and J shed 0 bases, with 11 bases lying between them. The CDR3 here is CASSPQGSSGANVLTF. CDR3 nucleotide sequence: TGTGCCAGTAGTCCACAGGGTAGCTCTGGGGCCAACGTCCTGACTTTC.

The rearrangement joins TRBV19 to TRBJ2-2, with 7 bases identical to TRBD1. Germline CDR1 is LNHDA and CDR2 is SQIVND (reference sequence). Losses at the gene ends were 6 bases for V and 3 bases for J; bases not matched to a gene: 4. There are 14 residues in the CDR3. CDR3 sequence reads: CASSSGQHTGELFF. The CDR3 DNA sequence: TGTGCCAGTAGCTCGGGACAGCACACCGGGGAGCTGTTTTTT. The whole variable domain, remainder taken from reference TRBV19 and TRBJ2-2, is DGGITQSPKYLFRKEGQNVTLSCEQNLNHDAMYWYRQDPGQGLRLIYYSQIVNDFQKGDIAEGYSVSREKKESFPLTVTSAQKNPTAFYLCASSSGQHTGELFFGEGSRLTVL.

This clone appeared a single time. Here the CDR3 DNA reads TGTGCCAGCAGCGCTCCCGGACAGGGGGGCCCCTACGAGCAGTACTTC. Protein product: CASSAPGQGGPYEQYF. V is TRBV28 and J is TRBJ2-7; 10 positions agree with TRBD1. The CDR3 is 16 amino acids. Germline-derived CDR1 and CDR2 are MDHEN and SYDVKM. Trimming at V came to 6 bases and at J to 2 bases, leaving 10 bases not matched to a gene.